These 21 T cell receptor beta chains came from one sample sequenced in a study of T cell responses to AZD1222 COVID-19 vaccine. Profiling relied on immunoSEQ multiplex PCR, and the TCRdb table lists in-frame clones only, not all of them. The sample lists 43,000 or so clones, roughly 87% seen once, with 30% to 45% in the top ten. The specimen comprised peripheral blood, sampled 28 days after the second AZD1222 dose. The receptors originated from an adult who received the AZD1222 COVID-19 vaccine.

V is TRBV11-2 and J is TRBJ1-6; a weak D match, TRBD1 (6 bases). Between the trimmed V and J ends, which lost 0 bases and 6 bases, there was a span of 9 bases. Germline CDR1 and CDR2: SGHAT and FQNNGV. CDR3 size: 15 residues. CDR3 sequence reads: CASSLEGTTNSPLHF. The CDR3 region has the DNA TGTGCCAGCAGCTTAGAAGGGACAACTAATTCACCCCTCCACTTT.

This sequence joins TRBV5-6 and TRBJ2-3, with D possibly being TRBD1 or TRBD2 (5 bases each). Trimming shortened V by 2 bases and J by 1 base, and 11 bases separated the two germline ends. There are 15 residues in the CDR3. Per the germline V gene, CDR1 is SGHDT and CDR2 is YYEEEE. CDR3 sequence (DNA): TGTGCCAGCAGCTTCGGGACCGTTGGCACAGATACGCAGTATTTT. As protein: CASSFGTVGTDTQYF.

The chain joins TRBV6-2 or TRBV6-3 to TRBJ2-7, with D unresolved. CDR1 MNHEY and CDR2 SVGEGT come from the germline V gene. The length of the CDR3 is 12 residues. The ends were cut back, 5 bases at V and 3 bases at J, with 8 bases in the middle. The CDR3 protein is CASSPSYYEQYF. CDR3 bases: TGTGCCAGCAGTCCATCATACTACGAGCAGTACTTC.

This clone has only a few counts. The chain couples TRBV7-8 to TRBJ2-2; TRBD1 matches at 9 bases. Germline V lookup: CDR1 SGHVS, CDR2 FQNEAQ. There are 16 residues in the CDR3. Trimming cost V 3 bases and J 6 bases; bases outside gene matches: 8. In nucleotides, the CDR3 is TGTGCCAGCAGCTTGCGGACAGGGGTTTCCTCCGGGGAGCTGTTTTTT. Its protein product is CASSLRTGVSSGELFF. Using reference TRBV7-8 and TRBJ2-2 for the parts outside the CDR3, the full variable domain is GAGVSQSPRYKVAKRGQDVALRCDPISGHVSLFWYQQALGQGPEFLTYFQNEAQLDKSGLPSDRFFAERPEGSVSTLKIQRTQQEDSAVYLCASSLRTGVSSGELFFGEGSRLTVL.

CDR3 nucleotide sequence: TGCGCCAGCAGCCAGCCGGGCAGGGGGATATTTCGTAATTCACCCCTCCACTTT. Translating gives CASSQPGRGIFRNSPLHF. V and J are TRBV4-1 and TRBJ1-6, with 7 bases identical to TRBD1. Germline V CDR1 and CDR2: MGHRA, YSYEKL. The V and J ends lost 3 bases and 6 bases, in that order; junction bases with no gene match: 14. The CDR3 sequence is 18 residues long.

The chain uses TRBV7-2 and TRBJ2-5; TRBD2 matches at 12 bases. The CDR3 loop spans 15 amino acids. Per the germline V gene, CDR1 is SGHTA and CDR2 is FQGNSA. Trimming took 5 bases from V and 5 from J; bases not matched to a gene: 6. CDR3 in amino acids: CASSLRTSGAETQYF. The CDR3 DNA reads TGTGCCAGCAGCCTGAGGACTAGCGGGGCGGAGACCCAGTACTTC.

This chain connects TRBV30 to TRBJ1-6; the D gene is possibly TRBD1 (5 bases). CDR3 length: 11 residues. Trimming took off 3 bases at V and 10 bases at J, with 7 bases between the two ends. Germline V lookup: CDR1 GTSNPN, CDR2 SVGIG (reference sequence). The CDR3 region has the DNA TGTGCCTGGAGAAGGGGCTCACCCCTCCACTTT. Translation gives CAWRRGSPLHF.

This clone was observed a single time. This chain joins TRBV19 and TRBJ1-4; TRBD1 is a possible D gene (6 bases). Per the germline V gene, CDR1 is LNHDA and CDR2 is SQIVND (reference sequence). CDR3 length: 14 residues. Deletions cut 6 bases from V and 3 bases from J, with 11 bases between. For the CDR3, the DNA is TGTGCCAGTAGGATACAGGGCCCTAATGAAAAACTGTTTTTT. Its protein product is CASRIQGPNEKLFF.

The chain combines TRBV2 with TRBJ2-2, with D possibly matching TRBD1 (7 bases). V shed 7 bases and J shed 4 bases, with 16 bases lying between them. Germline V lookup: CDR1 SNHLY, CDR2 FYNNEI. The CDR3 runs 15 residues. As DNA, the CDR3 is TGTGCCAGCAATTACGGGGGACAGAGCACCGGGGAGCTGTTTTTT. Its protein product is CASNYGGQSTGELFF.

The chain carries TRBV19 and TRBJ1-2; 7 bases line up with TRBD1. CDR1 is LNHDA and CDR2 is SQIVND in the germline V gene (reference sequence). The CDR3 loop spans 13 amino acids. The J segment lost 2 bases and the V segment lost 9 bases, leaving 6 bases of the junction unmatched. The CDR3 sequence is CASRPQGNYGYTF. CDR3 in DNA: TGTGCCAGCCGACCACAGGGGAACTATGGCTACACCTTC.

This chain links TRBV27 with TRBJ1-2, with 7 bases lining up with TRBD1. Germline trimming cut 5 bases from V and 2 bases from J; bases unmatched to any gene: 14. Germline CDR1 and CDR2: MNHEY and SMNVEV (reference sequence). This CDR3 has 17 residues. The CDR3 here is CASSQITGVEVNYGYTF. CDR3 nucleotide sequence: TGTGCCAGCAGTCAAATTACAGGGGTGGAGGTAAACTATGGCTACACCTTC.

This chain joins TRBV19 and TRBJ1-6, with D possibly matching TRBD1 (5 bases). This CDR3 has 14 amino acids. Germline V CDR1 and CDR2: LNHDA, SQIVND (reference sequence). V gave up 6 bases and J gave up 5 bases, with 11 bases separating them. The CDR3 DNA follows: TGTGCCAGTAGCGAGGGGAGCGATAATTCACCCCTCCACTTT. Protein sequence: CASSEGSDNSPLHF. The whole variable domain, filled in from reference TRBV19 and TRBJ1-6, reads DGGITQSPKYLFRKEGQNVTLSCEQNLNHDAMYWYRQDPGQGLRLIYYSQIVNDFQKGDIAEGYSVSREKKESFPLTVTSAQKNPTAFYLCASSEGSDNSPLHFGNGTRLTVT.

V gene TRBV20-1 combines with J gene TRBJ2-7, with unresolved D. The V gene lost 5 bases and the J gene lost 2 bases, with 7 bases spanning the gap. CDR1 and CDR2 (germline): DFQATT, SNEGSKA (reference sequence). This CDR3 has 11 amino acids. CDR3 sequence (DNA): TGCAGTGCTCTTGAAACCTACGAGCAGTACTTC. Translated, it gives CSALETYEQYF.

V gene TRBV2 combines with J gene TRBJ1-4; D is uncertain. Germline V gene lookup returns CDR1 SNHLY and CDR2 FYNNEI. This CDR3 comprises 15 residues. V gave up 6 bases and J gave up 0 bases, with 11 bases separating them. CDR3: CASRTGRSTNEKLFF. In nucleotides, the CDR3 is TGTGCCAGCAGAACCGGGAGATCAACTAATGAAAAACTGTTTTTT.

The chain couples TRBV6-2 or TRBV6-3 to TRBJ1-5; D might be TRBD1 (5 bases). The CDR3 sequence is 15 residues long. Germline lookup yields CDR1 MNHEY and CDR2 SVGEGT. V was pared by 3 bases and J by 2 bases, with 11 bases between. The CDR3 is CASSYLGGGNQPQHF. In DNA, the CDR3 is TGTGCCAGCAGTTATTTGGGGGGGGGCAATCAGCCCCAGCATTTT.

This chain joins TRBV7-2 and TRBJ2-5; the D gene is possibly TRBD1 (5 bases). The CDR3 runs 14 residues. The germline V gene has CDR1 SGHTA and CDR2 FQGNSA. With 0 bases removed from V and 4 bases from J, the gap between germline ends came to 9 bases. CDR3 in DNA: TGTGCCAGCAGCTTAGCCCAGGGCAGAGAGACCCAGTACTTC. Protein: CASSLAQGRETQYF.

This clone was recorded only once. This chain uses TRBV6-5 with TRBJ2-5; D remains unclear. The CDR3 is 13 residues long. The germline CDR1 and CDR2 sequences are MNHEY and SVGAGI. V lost 6 bases, J lost 7 bases, and 15 bases lay in between. CDR3 amino acids: CASRSGDLGTQYF. The DNA for the CDR3 is TGTGCCAGCAGATCGGGTGACCTAGGGACCCAGTACTTC.

The V call is TRBV19, the J call TRBJ2-1, with 11 nucleotides matching TRBD1. J was trimmed by 9 bases and V by 10 bases; bases with no gene match: 8. The germline V gene encodes CDR1 LNHDA and CDR2 SQIVND (reference sequence). This CDR3 is 13 amino acids long. CDR3 bases: TGTGCCACGGAGGACAGGGGGCTAGGTGAGCAGTTCTTC. Protein: CATEDRGLGEQFF.

V and J are TRBV30 and TRBJ1-2; 8 bases align to TRBD1. CDR1 and CDR2 from the germline V gene are GTSNPN and SVGIG (reference sequence). V dropped 4 bases and J dropped 9; count of bases not matched to a gene: 13. CDR3 length: 14 residues. The CDR3 nucleotides are TGTGCCTGGAACCCAATCGGGACAGGAGAAAGCTACACCTTC. It is translated as CAWNPIGTGESYTF. Looking up the rest from reference TRBV30 and TRBJ1-2 gives the full variable domain: SQTIHQWPATLVQPVGSPLSLECTVEGTSNPNLYWYRQAAGRGLQLLFYSVGIGQISSEVPQNLSASRPQDRQFILSSKKLLLSDSGFYLCAWNPIGTGESYTFGSGTRLTVV.

The chain is built from TRBV10-2 and TRBJ1-1, with TRBD1 matching 8 bases. The V gene end was trimmed by 5 bases and the J gene end by 5 bases; junction bases not matched to a gene: 7. This CDR3 has 14 amino acids. Germline loops: CDR1 WSHSY, CDR2 SAAADI. CDR3 nucleotides: TGCGCCAGCAGTAATGGACAGGGAGAAACTGAAGCTTTCTTT. Protein sequence: CASSNGQGETEAFF.

The rearrangement joins TRBV29-1 to TRBJ2-2, with TRBD1 identical over 9 bases. Germline CDR1 and CDR2: SQVTM and ANQGSEA. The CDR3 totals 15 residues. V shed 5 bases, J shed 0 bases, and the junction held 4 bases outside the gene matches. Here the CDR3 DNA reads TGCAGCGTTTCAACAGGGGGCGCGAACACCGGGGAGCTGTTTTTT. It specifies CSVSTGGANTGELFF.